The next 24 T cell receptor beta chains were all read from a single sample in a study of blood T cell repertoires in COVID-19. Profiling relied on immunoSEQ multiplex PCR, and the TCRdb table lists in-frame clones only, not all of them. The table shows approximately 150,000 clones, with less than 80% occurring only once. What was sequenced was PBMCs or T cells enriched from blood (not recorded which). The receptors derive from a woman between 70 and 85 years old in a cohort exposed to, infected with or recovered from COVID-19 (not recorded which).

The rearrangement uses TRBV28 and TRBJ2-7; 7 bases fit TRBD1. The CDR3 is 15 residues long. The germline V gene encodes CDR1 MDHEN and CDR2 SYDVKM. V shed 3 bases and J 7 bases; nucleotides not matched to a gene: 12. DNA of the CDR3: TGTGCCAGCAGTTTGTTGGGACAGTTGTCGGGGGAGCAGTACTTC. Its translation: CASSLLGQLSGEQYF.

The chain links TRBV6-5 to TRBJ2-4, with D possibly matching TRBD1 (5 bases). The CDR3 runs to 13 residues. Between the trimmed V and J ends, which lost 10 bases and 3 bases, there was a span of 13 bases. Per germline, CDR1 MNHEY and CDR2 SVGAGI. The CDR3 DNA reads TGTGCCACCGCGACAGTAGTCAAAAACATTCAGTACTTC. Translated, it gives CATATVVKNIQYF.

The chain combines TRBV18 with TRBJ2-7; D perhaps matches TRBD1 (6 bases). Trimming took 4 bases from V and 7 from J, leaving 14 bases between them. Per germline, CDR1 KGHSH and CDR2 LQKENI. The CDR3 sequence is 13 residues long. The CDR3 sequence is CASSLQGMGEQYF. The DNA for the CDR3 is TGTGCCAGCTCACTTCAGGGGATGGGGGAGCAGTACTTC.

The chain links TRBV7-9 to TRBJ2-1; the match to TRBD2 covers 9 bases. The CDR3 has 18 residues. The germline gives CDR1 SEHNR, CDR2 FQNEAQ (reference sequence). With 0 bases clipped from V and 0 bases from J, the junction kept 6 bases outside the gene matches. The CDR3 DNA follows: TGTGCCAGCAGCTTAGCGGCCCTAGCGGGATACTCCTACAATGAGCAGTTCTTC. Amino acid sequence: CASSLAALAGYSYNEQFF.

The V and J genes are TRBV30 and TRBJ2-5, with D possibly TRBD2 on 5 matching bases. V lost 1 base and J lost 7, with 7 bases in between. The germline gives CDR1 GTSNPN, CDR2 SVGIG (reference sequence). The CDR3 length is 11 residues. The CDR3: CAWSAGGTQYF. The CDR3 coding sequence is TGTGCCTGGAGTGCAGGAGGGACCCAGTACTTC.

J is TRBJ1-4 and V is TRBV7-9, with D possibly being TRBD1 (5 bases). Per the germline V gene, CDR1 is SEHNR and CDR2 is FQNEAQ (reference sequence). The CDR3 spans 16 residues. Trimming shortened V by 4 bases and J by 4 bases, and 16 bases separated the two germline ends. This CDR3 is CASSWGLVAVNEKLFF. CDR3 nucleotide sequence: TGTGCCAGCAGCTGGGGACTCGTGGCGGTTAATGAAAAACTGTTTTTT.

V gene TRBV28 combines with J gene TRBJ1-4, with a tentative D call TRBD1 (5 bases). Germline V gives CDR1 MDHEN, CDR2 SYDVKM. CDR3 length: 15 residues. V was trimmed by 5 bases and J by 4 bases, leaving 14 bases between them. CDR3 sequence reads: CASSEPGRGNEKLFF. CDR3 nucleotide sequence: TGTGCCAGCAGTGAGCCGGGGCGGGGTAATGAAAAACTGTTTTTT.

This clone was observed a few times. This chain joins TRBV5-1 and TRBJ2-2; D is possibly TRBD1 (5 bases). Germline V gene lookup returns CDR1 SGHRS and CDR2 YFSETQ. The CDR3 is 15 residues long. The V gene lost 0 bases and the J gene lost 6 bases, with 12 bases spanning the gap. In DNA form, the CDR3 reads TGCGCCAGCAGCTTGGCCGTCAGGGTGGCCGGGGAGCTGTTTTTT. This sequence encodes CASSLAVRVAGELFF.

The chain couples TRBV7-2 to TRBJ2-1; D ambiguous. Trimming shortened V by 3 bases and J by 0 bases, and 9 bases separated the two germline ends. CDR1 and CDR2 from the germline V gene are SGHTA and FQGNSA. The CDR3 spans 15 residues. CDR3 region: CASSLGSSSYNEQFF. CDR3 nucleotide sequence: TGTGCCAGCAGCTTGGGTAGCAGCTCCTACAATGAGCAGTTCTTC. The complete variable domain, with remaining parts taken from reference TRBV7-2 and TRBJ2-1, reads GAGVSQSPSNKVTEKGKDVELRCDPISGHTALYWYRQSLGQGLEFLIYFQGNSAPDKSGLPSDRFSAERTGGSVSTLTIQRTQQEDSAVYLCASSLGSSSYNEQFFGPGTRLTVL.

The chain employs TRBV2 and TRBJ1-1; D is possibly TRBD1 (5 bases). The CDR3 totals 15 residues. V was cut by 5 bases and J by 11 bases, with 24 bases left in between. CDR1 SNHLY and CDR2 FYNNEI come from the germline V gene. This chain's CDR3 is CASSPESVWAGRAFF. In DNA form, the CDR3 reads TGTGCCAGCAGTCCGGAAAGCGTTTGGGCAGGGAGGGCTTTCTTT.

DNA of the CDR3: TGTGCCAGCAGTTCCTACACTGGGCATGAGCAGTTCTTC. Translation: CASSSYTGHEQFF. V gene TRBV27 combines with J gene TRBJ2-1; D unresolved. The CDR3 loop spans 13 amino acids. V was pared by 4 bases and J by 8 bases, with 12 bases between. Germline V CDR1 and CDR2: MNHEY, SMNVEV (reference sequence).

The rearrangement joins TRBV19 to TRBJ2-5; D possibly corresponds to TRBD2 (5 bases). Trimming shortened V by 5 bases and J by 6 bases, and 19 bases separated the two germline ends. Germline V gives CDR1 LNHDA, CDR2 SQIVND (reference sequence). The CDR3 totals 15 residues. The DNA of the CDR3 is TGTGCCAGTAGTCCCCTCCTCGGGGTAGGGCAGACCCAGTACTTC. As protein: CASSPLLGVGQTQYF.

This sequence joins TRBV5-1 and TRBJ1-3; 10 bases are a match to TRBD1. CDR1 is SGHRS and CDR2 is YFSETQ in the germline V gene. The CDR3 loop spans 15 amino acids. V shed 2 bases, J shed 2 bases, and the junction held 1 base outside the gene matches. The CDR3: CASSLGTGAGNTIYF. CDR3 DNA: TGCGCCAGCAGCTTAGGGACAGGGGCTGGAAACACCATATATTTT.

This clone was picked up many times. The DNA of the CDR3 is TGTGCCAGTTCATCGGGGGGAATTGGCTACACCTTC. Amino acid sequence: CASSSGGIGYTF. The chain uses TRBV6-5 and TRBJ1-2, with a weak D call TRBD1 (5 bases). The V end was cut by 9 bases, the J end by 7 bases, with 15 bases between. Germline CDR1 MNHEY, CDR2 SVGAGI. There are 12 residues in the CDR3.

This rearrangement joins TRBV2 to TRBJ1-1; 10 nucleotides agree with TRBD1. CDR1 SNHLY and CDR2 FYNNEI come from the germline V gene. The CDR3 contains 14 residues. Trimming at V came to 7 bases and at J to 8 bases, leaving 10 bases not matched to a gene. DNA for the CDR3: TGTGCCAGCAAGCCTTTTGGGACAGGGGTCGAAGCTTTCTTT. As protein: CASKPFGTGVEAFF.

This clone was seen a handful of times. The chain is built from TRBV30 and TRBJ2-2; D is unclear. V was shortened by 0 bases and J by 5 bases, with 7 bases between the two germline ends. There are 13 residues in the CDR3. Germline V gives CDR1 GTSNPN, CDR2 SVGIG (reference sequence). In DNA, the CDR3 is TGTGCCTGGAGTGTATCAGAAACCGGGGAGCTGTTTTTT. Protein: CAWSVSETGELFF.

The chain is built from TRBV10-3 and TRBJ2-1; the D gene is possibly TRBD2 (5 bases). The V gene lost 6 bases and the J gene lost 9 bases, with 18 bases spanning the gap. CDR1 is ENHRY, CDR2 SYGVKD, per germline. This CDR3 spans 14 amino acids. The CDR3 protein is CAIRTFTSLGEQFF. Here the CDR3 DNA reads TGTGCCATCAGGACTTTTACTAGTTTAGGTGAGCAGTTCTTC.

The chain recombines TRBV29-1 with TRBJ1-1, with unresolved D. The V end lost 6 bases, the J end lost 0 bases, and 11 bases lay between the germline ends. The CDR3 loop spans 13 amino acids. From germline, CDR1 is SQVTM and CDR2 ANQGSEA. The CDR3 region has the DNA TGCAGCGTCATCCGGTCCATGAACACTGAAGCTTTCTTT. Amino acids: CSVIRSMNTEAFF.

CDR3 in amino acids: CASSLDRRRPYF. The DNA of the CDR3 is TGTGCCAGCAGCTTAGACCGCCGGAGGCCGTACTTC. The chain uses TRBV11-3 and TRBJ2-7, with D tentatively TRBD2 (5 bases). The CDR3 is 12 amino acids. Trimming cost V 0 bases and J 12 bases, with 12 bases left between them. Germline CDR1 reads SGHNT; CDR2 reads YENEEA.

This clone was detected only a few times. The J gene is TRBJ2-1, the V gene TRBV7-6, with a tentative D call TRBD2 (6 bases). V lost 1 base and J lost 4, with 14 bases in between. Germline CDR1 SGHVS, CDR2 FNYEAQ. The CDR3 contains 16 residues. DNA for the CDR3: TGTGCCAGCAGCTTAGTTCTCGGGAGAGGGTACAATGAGCAGTTCTTC. It encodes CASSLVLGRGYNEQFF.

The chain is built from TRBV24-1 and TRBJ2-7, with D tentatively TRBD1 (7 bases). This CDR3 has 14 residues. V was pared by 3 bases and J by 7 bases, with 15 bases between. Per germline, CDR1 KGHDR and CDR2 SFDVKD. CDR3 nucleotide sequence: TGTGCCACCAGTGATCCATCACAGGGGAGGGAGCAGTACTTC. This translates into CATSDPSQGREQYF.

The chain has TRBV7-9 and TRBJ2-7, with TRBD1 identical over 7 bases. CDR3 length: 14 residues. Germline V gene sequence: CDR1 SEHNR, CDR2 FQNEAQ (reference sequence). The V segment lost 3 bases and the J segment 2 bases; nucleotides outside the gene matches: 4. CDR3 DNA: TGTGCCAGCAGCTTCAGGGGGAAAACCTACGAGCAGTACTTC. Its translation is CASSFRGKTYEQYF.

This chain connects TRBV28 to TRBJ2-5, with TRBD1 matching 8 bases. With V trimmed by 5 bases and J by 1 base, 9 bases remained unmatched. Germline loops: CDR1 MDHEN, CDR2 SYDVKM. The CDR3 extends over 16 amino acids. CDR3 nucleotides: TGTGCCAGCAGTCCCTCCCCTGGACAGGGCCAAGAGACCCAGTACTTC. Translated, it gives CASSPSPGQGQETQYF.

This chain links TRBV4-2 with TRBJ1-5, with TRBD1 identical over 8 bases. This CDR3 has 16 residues. V was pared by 0 bases and J by 5 bases, with 6 bases of the junction left unmatched. The germline CDR1 and CDR2 sequences are LGHNA and YNFKEQ. Here the CDR3 DNA reads TGTGCCAGCAGCCAAGATTTCGGGACAGGATATCAGCCCCAGCATTTT. This gives the protein CASSQDFGTGYQPQHF.